The entry that follows covers one TCR beta chain sequence. Its antigen is still unknown. This record belongs to a study of T cells after yellow fever vaccination. General study results and limits: Only a small proportion of the clonotypes turned up in both the CD4 and the CD8 compartments, likely arising from convergent recombination.

From the 5' RACE reads, TCRdb called clonotypes with MiXCR, one entry per CDR3 protein. Altogether about 260,000 distinct CDR3 sequences are present, 13% being singletons, with the ten largest covering 0.4% to 0.55%. Germline CDR1 is MDHEN and CDR2 is SYDVKM. The CDR3 consists of 14 residues. V shed 10 bases, J shed 6 bases, and the junction held 10 bases outside the gene matches. The starting material was CD4+ T cells sorted from PBMCs, obtained 45 days after the yellow fever booster vaccination. The receptor was derived from a man aged 25-45 years who received the YFV17D yellow fever vaccine. The chain couples TRBV28 to TRBJ2-1; 9 nucleotides align to TRBD2. CDR3 nucleotides: TGTGCCACCATCAAGACTAGCGGAAGCAATGAGCAGTTCTTC. This encodes CATIKTSGSNEQFF.